This record covers a single T cell receptor beta chain. Enrollees, about 18 to 89 years old, lived in 24 US areas. Clinical histories supplied by participants themselves formed the basis of cohort assignment. How the authors handled the data: From reference gene primer amplification, estimates of nucleated cell counts were derived. Profiling relied on immunoSEQ multiplex PCR, and the TCRdb table lists in-frame clones only, not all of them. That table gives V, J and clone size, and the DNA gave D and trimming. This table holds nearly 350,000 clones, roughly 87% found once. This entry is derived from a study of blood T cell repertoires in COVID-19. Germline V gene data show CDR1 as SGHTA and CDR2 as FQGNSA. V was pared by 2 bases and J by 4 bases, with 23 bases between. The CDR3 is made up of 18 amino acids.

Sequencing input: PBMCs or T cells enriched from blood (not recorded which). The receptor comes from a woman in her twenties or thirties who had recovered from COVID-19. V gene TRBV7-2 combines with J gene TRBJ1-1, with D possibly TRBD1 on 6 matching bases. The CDR3 loop reads CASSLTIEQGWAFTEAFF. The CDR3 region has the DNA TGTGCCAGCAGCTTAACAATTGAACAGGGTTGGGCATTCACTGAAGCTTTCTTT.